This TCR beta chain is from a study of blood T cells in healthy people across ages. The second PCR ran roughly 6 to 11 cycles with a sample-barcoded 5' primer and J-beta primers. Any given sample supplied a minimum of 2.5 million CDR3-containing paired-end reads. TCRdb processed the 5' RACE reads anew with MiXCR; each CDR3 protein has one entry. The sample consists of about 1,500,000 distinct CDR3 sequences, around 39% of them appearing once. CDR3 length: 23 residues. Looked up from germline, CDR1 is MNHEY and CDR2 is SMNVEV (reference sequence). V was shortened by 4 bases and J by 4 bases, with 35 bases between the two germline ends.

The sequenced material came from blood. V is TRBV27 and J is TRBJ2-6, with D perhaps TRBD1 or TRBD2 (5 bases each). This TCR was recovered from a young woman in good health. This CDR3 reads CASSSHLDNQGAPRMRGANVLTF. DNA for the CDR3: TGTGCCAGCAGTTCTCACCTAGACAACCAGGGAGCTCCCCGAATGAGAGGGGCCAACGTCCTGACTTTC.